Below, 9 T cell receptor beta chains from the same sample are listed, as sequenced in a study of technical replicates of blood from a few donors. Sequencing was performed with immunoSEQ multiplex PCR; in TCRdb, only in-frame clones are kept and a portion is missing. The data hold 65,000 to 85,000 clones, with 96% observed a single time. The sample taken for sequencing was T cells isolated from PBMCs. Receptors were obtained from a human donor in good health.

This rearrangement joins TRBV9 to TRBJ1-2; D is perhaps TRBD1 (6 bases). V lost 4 bases and J 8 bases, leaving 18 bases between the germline ends. CDR1 SGDLS and CDR2 YYNGEE come from the germline V gene. This CDR3 region has 14 residues. The CDR3 bases are TGTGCCAGCAGCTTCCCAGGGGCCTTGAGAGGCTACACCTTC. This translates into CASSFPGALRGYTF.

The chain has TRBV6-6 and TRBJ1-1; no definite D call. V was clipped by 6 bases and J by 1 base, with 6 bases between them. CDR1 is MNHNY, CDR2 SVGAGI, per germline (reference sequence). The CDR3 extends over 12 amino acids. The CDR3 DNA follows: TGTGCCAGCAGGGCAGGGAACACTGAAGCTTTCTTT. This codes for CASRAGNTEAFF.

The J gene is TRBJ1-1, the V gene TRBV7-9; 8 bases line up with TRBD1. Germline V gene lookup returns CDR1 SEHNR and CDR2 FQNEAQ (reference sequence). The CDR3 has 15 amino acids. The V gene end was trimmed by 0 bases and the J gene end by 4 bases; junction bases not matched to a gene: 4. This CDR3 is CASSLARTGTTEAFF. The CDR3 DNA is TGTGCCAGCAGCTTAGCGCGGACAGGGACCACTGAAGCTTTCTTT.

The genes are TRBV6-5 and TRBJ1-1; perhaps TRBD1 as D (5 bases). The CDR3 has 13 residues. V was cut by 2 bases and J by 5 bases, with 9 bases left in between. The germline CDR1 and CDR2 sequences are MNHEY and SVGAGI. The CDR3 here is CASSYMEGTEAFF. CDR3 nucleotide sequence: TGTGCCAGCAGTTACATGGAGGGGACTGAAGCTTTCTTT.

The chain has TRBV9 and TRBJ1-1; possible D gene TRBD1, 6 bases. Germline V lookup: CDR1 SGDLS, CDR2 YYNGEE. Trimming took 0 bases from V and 1 from J, leaving 10 bases between them. This CDR3 region has 15 residues. The DNA of the CDR3 is TGTGCCAGCAGCGTAGTGGGGACACCGAACACTGAAGCTTTCTTT. Protein: CASSVVGTPNTEAFF.

J is TRBJ2-1 and V is TRBV5-1; D not certain. CDR3 length: 17 amino acids. Trimming shortened V by 0 bases and J by 4 bases, and 17 bases separated the two germline ends. CDR1 and CDR2 from the germline V gene are SGHRS and YFSETQ. Here the CDR3 reads CASSLARGRSDYNEQFF. CDR3 DNA sequence: TGCGCCAGCAGCTTGGCTCGAGGTAGAAGTGATTACAATGAGCAGTTCTTC.

The chain joins TRBV11-1 to TRBJ2-5; 12 positions agree with TRBD2. This CDR3 region has 14 residues. The junction had 4 bases not matched to a gene; V was cut back by 5 bases and J by 6 bases. Germline V gene sequence: CDR1 SGHAT, CDR2 FQDESV (reference sequence). CDR3 residues: CASSPGLAGQTQYF. The DNA of the CDR3 is TGTGCCAGCAGCCCGGGACTAGCGGGCCAGACCCAGTACTTC.

With regard to this clone: Other DNA sequences within the sample encode an identical CDR3. The rearrangement uses TRBV9 and TRBJ1-1; tentatively, D is TRBD1 (5 bases). Trimming stripped 0 bases from V and 3 bases from J, with 6 bases between. The CDR3 totals 13 residues. Germline V gene lookup returns CDR1 SGDLS and CDR2 YYNGEE. The CDR3 is CASSVGGDTEAFF. The CDR3 DNA sequence: TGTGCCAGCAGCGTAGGGGGGGACACTGAAGCTTTCTTT.

This clone was found once. CDR3 loop: CAWTLGREDTQYF. The CDR3 nucleotides are TGTGCCTGGACCTTGGGTAGGGAGGATACGCAGTATTTT. The chain is built from TRBV30 and TRBJ2-3; D is possibly TRBD2 (5 bases). The V gene's germline CDR1 is GTSNPN and CDR2 SVGIG (reference sequence). The CDR3 length is 13 residues. Trimming removed 4 bases at V and 6 bases at J, with 14 bases between.